A single sample is the source of the 2 T cell receptor beta chains below, sequenced in a study of glioma-infiltrating T cells after dendritic cell vaccination. Time point meaning: after dendritic cell vaccination, including at tumor progression/relapse. Measured with immunoSEQ multiplex PCR; TCRdb has only the in-frame clones, and not every one. The sample has around 60,000 clones, around nine tenths seen once; the top ten hold around 10%. The specimen was blood, collected after dendritic cell vaccination. The receptors stem from a human donor with glioblastoma.

The V and J genes are TRBV11-2 and TRBJ1-5; 7 bases match TRBD1. This CDR3 has 15 amino acids. CDR1 SGHAT and CDR2 FQNNGV come from the germline V gene. The V and J ends lost 1 base and 5 bases, in that order; junction bases with no gene match: 5. CDR3 in DNA: TGTGCCAGCAGCTTAGGACAGGGACCAGATCAGCCCCAGCATTTT. Translated, it gives CASSLGQGPDQPQHF.

CDR3 amino acids: CASSPRATQYSYEQYF. In DNA, the CDR3 is TGTGCCAGCAGCCCACGCGCCACGCAATATTCCTACGAGCAGTACTTC. This rearrangement joins TRBV11-3 to TRBJ2-7; no definite D call. Germline V gives CDR1 SGHNT, CDR2 YENEEA. CDR3 size: 16 residues. The V end was cut by 5 bases, the J end by 1 base, with 18 bases between. The complete variable domain, with remaining parts taken from reference TRBV11-3 and TRBJ2-7, reads EAGVVQSPRYKIIEKKQPVAFWCNPISGHNTLYWYLQNLGQGPELLIRYENEEAVDDSQLPKDRFSAERLKGVDSTLKIQPAELGDSAVYLCASSPRATQYSYEQYFGPGTRLTVT.